Presented here are 31 T cell receptor beta chains from one specimen sequenced in a study of blood T cells in healthy people across ages. The authors ran a second PCR of 7 to 11 cycles using a sample-barcoded 5' primer and a J-beta primer mix. Via MiXCR, TCRdb re-called the 5' RACE reads, giving one row per CDR3 protein. The data show approximately 1.5 million distinct CDR3 sequences, less than 45% seen once. Sequenced input: blood. The origin of the receptors is a woman aged 18-29 years in good health.

V gene TRBV7-9 combines with J gene TRBJ2-7, with unresolved D. CDR3 length equals 16 residues. Germline CDR1 SEHNR, CDR2 FQNEAQ (reference sequence). The ends were cut back, 5 bases at V and 7 bases at J, with 24 bases in the middle. CDR3 sequence (DNA): TGTGCCAGCAGCCCAATCGGCGGACCATCCTACAATGAGCAGTACTTC. Translating gives CASSPIGGPSYNEQYF.

The chain is built from TRBV7-2 and TRBJ1-4; the D is unclear. V lost 6 bases and J 5 bases, leaving 7 bases between the germline ends. There are 12 residues in the CDR3. Germline V gene lookup returns CDR1 SGHTA and CDR2 FQGNSA. The CDR3 protein is CASRGHNEKLFF. Written as DNA, the CDR3 is TGTGCCAGCAGAGGCCACAATGAAAAACTGTTTTTT.

In its sample, this clonotype was seen once. The gene calls are TRBV29-1 and TRBJ2-1; 8 bases agree with TRBD2. CDR3 length: 13 residues. Germline V lookup: CDR1 SQVTM, CDR2 ANQGSEA. J was trimmed by 8 bases and V by 3 bases; bases with no gene match: 6. The CDR3 sequence: CSVDVGGAYEQFF. In DNA form, the CDR3 reads TGCAGCGTTGATGTCGGGGGGGCATATGAGCAGTTCTTC.

This rearrangement joins TRBV10-3 to TRBJ2-1; D is unresolved. Per the germline V gene, CDR1 is ENHRY and CDR2 is SYGVKD. The length of the CDR3 is 13 residues. Trimming left V 3 bases short and J 6 bases short, with 9 bases between. CDR3 nucleotide sequence: TGTGCCATCAGTGATCCAGAAGGCAATGAGCAGTTCTTC. It is translated as CAISDPEGNEQFF.

This clonotype was detected only a few times. The chain recombines TRBV20-1 with TRBJ2-7; 11 positions agree with TRBD2. The CDR3 sequence is 14 residues long. Unmatched junction bases numbered 7, after V lost 5 bases and J lost 4 bases. Germline V gene data show CDR1 as DFQATT and CDR2 as SNEGSKA (reference sequence). The DNA for the CDR3 is TGCAGTGCTGTAAAACTAGCGGGAGTTTACGAGCAGTACTTC. Translation: CSAVKLAGVYEQYF.

The chain has TRBV28 and TRBJ1-1, with TRBD1 as a possible D gene (6 bases). The V gene's germline CDR1 is MDHEN and CDR2 SYDVKM. The CDR3 consists of 11 residues. The CDR3 coding sequence is TGTTCGACAGGCGAAAACACTGAAGCTTTCTTT. It yields the protein CSTGENTEAFF.

V is TRBV9 and J is TRBJ1-3; possible D gene TRBD1, 6 bases. The CDR3 runs 13 residues. Trimming removed 0 bases from V and 7 bases from J, with 8 bases in between. The germline CDR1 and CDR2 sequences are SGDLS and YYNGEE. The CDR3 here is CASSVADSNTIYF. The CDR3 nucleotides are TGTGCCAGCAGCGTAGCGGACAGCAACACCATATATTTT.

The chain links TRBV19 to TRBJ1-5, with a weak D call TRBD1 (6 bases). This CDR3 spans 12 amino acids. Germline V CDR1 and CDR2: LNHDA, SQIVND (reference sequence). Between the trimmed V and J ends, which lost 7 bases and 7 bases, there was a span of 11 bases. The CDR3 reads CASTQGHQPQHF. The CDR3 nucleotides read TGTGCCAGTACTCAGGGACACCAGCCCCAGCATTTT.

The rearrangement links TRBV4-3 to TRBJ2-7; the D gene is possibly TRBD1 (6 bases). The V and J ends lost 0 bases and 4 bases respectively, with 13 bases between them. The CDR3 runs 15 residues. CDR1 and CDR2 from the germline V gene are LGHNA and YSLEER. The CDR3 loop is CASSQDVGQTYEQYF. The CDR3 nucleotides are TGCGCCAGCAGCCAAGATGTTGGACAGACATACGAGCAGTACTTC.

CDR3: CASSYSDPGELFF. For the CDR3, the DNA is TGTGCCAGCAGTTATTCGGACCCCGGGGAGCTGTTTTTT. V and J are TRBV6-5 and TRBJ2-2, with D unresolved. The CDR3 loop spans 13 amino acids. The V and J ends lost 3 bases and 6 bases respectively, with 8 bases between them. Germline V gene sequence: CDR1 MNHEY, CDR2 SVGAGI.

The V call is TRBV11-2, the J call TRBJ2-3; D is undetermined. The CDR3 length is 14 residues. Looked up from germline, CDR1 is SGHAT and CDR2 is FQNNGV. Trimming took 1 base from V and 5 from J, leaving 10 bases between them. This CDR3 reads CASSLVSDQDTQYF. The CDR3 region has the DNA TGTGCCAGCAGCTTAGTCTCGGATCAAGATACGCAGTATTTT.

This sequence joins TRBV5-1 and TRBJ2-6; D tentatively reads TRBD1 or TRBD2 (6 bases each). The V gene lost 1 base and the J gene lost 0 bases, with 11 bases spanning the gap. The CDR3 extends over 17 amino acids. Germline values: CDR1 SGHRS, CDR2 YFSETQ. This CDR3 reads CASSLRGTYSGANVLTF. CDR3 nucleotides: TGCGCCAGCAGCTTGCGGGGGACATACTCTGGGGCCAACGTCCTGACTTTC. Complete variable domain (other parts from reference TRBV5-1 and TRBJ2-6): KAGVTQTPRYLIKTRGQQVTLSCSPISGHRSVSWYQQTPGQGLQFLFEYFSETQRNKGNFPGRFSGRQFSNSRSEMNVSTLELGDSALYLCASSLRGTYSGANVLTFGAGSRLTVL.

The chain employs TRBV6-2 or TRBV6-3 and TRBJ1-1; no clear D. Germline V CDR1 and CDR2: MNHEY, SVGEGT. This CDR3 has 15 amino acids. Trimming cost V 0 bases and J 7 bases, with 15 bases left between them. CDR3 residues: CASSYSSQVVDEAFF. CDR3 DNA: TGTGCCAGCAGTTACTCCTCCCAGGTGGTCGATGAAGCTTTCTTT.

The rearrangement links TRBV24-1 to TRBJ2-3; no firm D call. The CDR3 length is 20 residues. The ends were cut back, 4 bases at V and 1 base at J, with 26 bases in the middle. Per germline, CDR1 KGHDR and CDR2 SFDVKD. The CDR3 DNA follows: TGTGCCACCAGTGACCAGATTGATGGGGATGTCCCACGGGGCACAGATACGCAGTATTTT. This translates into CATSDQIDGDVPRGTDTQYF.

In this sample, this clonotype turned up a few times. The CDR3 region is CASSYGVGKGARDTQYF. The CDR3 nucleotides read TGTGCCAGCAGTTACGGGGTTGGGAAGGGGGCAAGAGATACGCAGTATTTT. The V call is TRBV6-6, the J call TRBJ2-3; 7 nucleotides line up with TRBD1. V gave up 2 bases and J gave up 5 bases; unmatched junction bases: 13. Per the germline V gene, CDR1 is MNHNY and CDR2 is SVGAGI (reference sequence). This CDR3 comprises 17 residues.

The chain employs TRBV20-1 and TRBJ2-5, with a possible D match to TRBD2 (5 bases). The CDR3 loop spans 14 amino acids. V lost 0 bases to trimming and J lost 4 bases, with 12 bases between them. Germline lookup yields CDR1 DFQATT and CDR2 SNEGSKA (reference sequence). The CDR3 bases are TGCAGTGCTAGAGAGCTAGCCGTGATAGAGACCCAGTACTTC. As protein: CSARELAVIETQYF.

Written as DNA, the CDR3 is TGTGCCAGCAGCCCTAGTCTAGCGTACCAAGAGACCCAGTACTTC. It translates to CASSPSLAYQETQYF. The chain recombines TRBV28 with TRBJ2-5; D is possibly TRBD2 (6 bases). V was trimmed by 6 bases and J by 0 bases, leaving 14 bases between them. CDR1 MDHEN and CDR2 SYDVKM come from the germline V gene. The CDR3 covers 15 residues.

There are a few counts of this clonotype. The chain joins TRBV20-1 to TRBJ2-5, with TRBD2 matching 14 bases. Trimming cost V 5 bases and J 1 base; bases outside gene matches: 6. The CDR3 is made up of 16 amino acids. CDR1 and CDR2 (germline): DFQATT, SNEGSKA (reference sequence). The CDR3 protein is CSASGLAGVGQETQYF. The CDR3 DNA reads as TGCAGTGCTTCGGGACTAGCGGGAGTCGGCCAAGAGACCCAGTACTTC.

The CDR3 region is CASSLELANTNEQFF. The DNA of the CDR3 is TGTGCCAGCAGCTTAGAACTAGCGAATACCAATGAGCAGTTCTTC. V is TRBV11-1 and J is TRBJ2-1, with 7 positions matching TRBD2. Unmatched junction bases numbered 6, after V lost 1 base and J lost 6 bases. From germline, CDR1 is SGHAT and CDR2 FQDESV (reference sequence). The CDR3 totals 15 residues.

This clonotype was seen a few times. V gene TRBV10-3 combines with J gene TRBJ2-3; D gene unclear. CDR1 ENHRY and CDR2 SYGVKD come from the germline V gene. The CDR3 runs 12 residues. Trimming removed 6 bases at V and 4 bases at J, with 8 bases between. This CDR3 is CAIRGWSDTQYF. Written as DNA, the CDR3 is TGTGCCATCAGGGGCTGGTCAGATACGCAGTATTTT.

This clonotype was counted between two and nine times. The V call is TRBV20-1, the J call TRBJ1-6, with D possibly TRBD1 on 5 matching bases. Germline V gives CDR1 DFQATT, CDR2 SNEGSKA (reference sequence). The ends were cut back, 0 bases at V and 8 bases at J, with 8 bases in the middle. This CDR3 comprises 13 residues. The CDR3 DNA is TGCAGTGCTAGAGACCTCAGGGATTCACCCCTCCACTTT. Encoded protein: CSARDLRDSPLHF.

Of note for this clonotype: A read error may account for a junction end that differs from germline. The chain recombines TRBV12-3 or TRBV12-4 with TRBJ1-6, with D possibly TRBD1 on 5 matching bases. This CDR3 is built from 15 residues. CDR3 amino acids: CASSTRGDYNSPPHF. In DNA, the CDR3 is TGTGCCAGCAGTACCCGGGGGGACTATAATTCACCCCCCCACTTT.

The chain has TRBV27 and TRBJ1-2; D is undetermined. This CDR3 has 16 residues. In germline, CDR1 is MNHEY, CDR2 SMNVEV (reference sequence). Trimming left V 0 bases short and J 0 bases short, with 11 bases between. The CDR3 DNA reads TGTGCCAGCAGTTTATCGGCGGGCCGGACTAACTATGGCTACACCTTC. Its translation: CASSLSAGRTNYGYTF.

V gene TRBV5-1 combines with J gene TRBJ1-4; TRBD1 is a possible D gene (5 bases). This CDR3 is 14 amino acids long. Trimming took off 6 bases at V and 5 bases at J, with 14 bases between the two ends. From germline, CDR1 is SGHRS and CDR2 YFSETQ. The CDR3 bases are TGCGCCAGCAAAGCTCTGGGGGGGAATGAAAAACTGTTTTTT. Its translation: CASKALGGNEKLFF.

This clonotype was observed a few times. The chain carries TRBV6-2 or TRBV6-3 and TRBJ2-7; D is undetermined. The CDR3 contains 13 residues. V was shortened by 0 bases and J by 5 bases, with 8 bases between the two germline ends. Germline V lookup: CDR1 MNHEY, CDR2 SVGEGT. The CDR3 is CASSYSMGHEQYF. The CDR3 DNA follows: TGTGCCAGCAGTTACTCGATGGGCCACGAGCAGTACTTC.

The rearrangement uses TRBV7-2 and TRBJ2-5; D possibly corresponds to TRBD1 (6 bases). CDR3 length: 16 residues. V lost 5 bases and J lost 11, with 27 bases in between. The germline V gene has CDR1 SGHTA and CDR2 FQGNSA. CDR3 sequence reads: CASSKNRDVGSNEQYF. The CDR3 DNA follows: TGTGCCAGCAGCAAGAACAGGGACGTCGGGTCCAATGAGCAGTACTTC.

J is TRBJ1-2 and V is TRBV12-3 or TRBV12-4; TRBD1 might be the D (6 bases). The CDR3 extends over 12 amino acids. V lost 8 bases, J lost 1 base, and 8 bases lay in between. The CDR3 nucleotides are TGTGCCAGCGCAGGGGTTAACTATGGCTACACCTTC. Translation: CASAGVNYGYTF.

With respect to this clonotype: A much larger clone sits a single nucleotide away, making a read error possible. This sequence joins TRBV27 and TRBJ1-2, with 8 positions matching TRBD1. The CDR3 totals 14 residues. Germline values: CDR1 MNHEY, CDR2 SMNVEV (reference sequence). CDR3 sequence: CASSSGQGNYGHTF. DNA for the CDR3: TGTGCCAGCAGTTCCGGACAGGGTAACTATGGCCACACCTTC.

This clonotype was found a few times. The V and J genes are TRBV20-1 and TRBJ2-4, with 7 positions matching TRBD2. The junction had 18 bases not matched to a gene; V was cut back by 6 bases and J by 13 bases. Germline CDR1 reads DFQATT; CDR2 reads SNEGSKA (reference sequence). This CDR3 contains 14 residues. CDR3: CSASDEWAAGEQYF. CDR3 bases: TGCAGTGCCTCTGATGAGTGGGCTGCGGGGGAGCAGTACTTC.

This clonotype occurred a few times. The chain combines TRBV10-3 with TRBJ2-7; 15 bases map to TRBD2. The germline gives CDR1 ENHRY, CDR2 SYGVKD. V trimming: 4 bases; J trimming: 2 bases; junction bases outside the gene matches: 0. This CDR3 is built from 15 residues. In nucleotides, the CDR3 is TGTGCCATCAGTGGGACTAGCGGGGGGGCCTACGAGCAGTACTTC. Amino acids: CAISGTSGGAYEQYF.

The chain joins TRBV11-2 to TRBJ2-3; possible D gene TRBD1, 5 bases. Trimming pared 2 bases from V and 4 bases from J, leaving 10 bases between. The CDR3 is made up of 14 amino acids. Germline V gene data show CDR1 as SGHAT and CDR2 as FQNNGV. The CDR3 DNA follows: TGTGCCAGCAGCTTATTAGGGGTTCCAGATACGCAGTATTTT. Encoded protein: CASSLLGVPDTQYF.